The 5 T cell receptor beta chains below all came from one sample that was sequenced in a study of tumor-infiltrating lymphocytes in localized non-small cell lung cancer. Produced via immunoSEQ multiplex PCR; TCRdb's table is partial and in-frame only. The top ten hold around 13% of the sample, which has thousands of clones, 74% seen once. Sequences were obtained from lung tumor tissue. The receptors stem from a human donor with non-small cell lung cancer.

This clone was observed once. The rearrangement uses TRBV13 and TRBJ1-1; no firm D call. This CDR3 is 15 amino acids long. Trimming took off 5 bases at V and 4 bases at J, with 17 bases between the two ends. Germline lookup yields CDR1 PRHDT and CDR2 FYEKMQ (reference sequence). The CDR3 is CASSPPGFRGTEAFF. The CDR3 bases are TGTGCCAGCAGCCCGCCGGGGTTCCGAGGCACTGAAGCTTTCTTT.

The chain employs TRBV29-1 and TRBJ1-5; D remains ambiguous. The CDR3 is made up of 13 amino acids. Germline V gene data show CDR1 as SQVTM and CDR2 as ANQGSEA. Between the trimmed V and J ends, which lost 1 base and 4 bases, there was a span of 8 bases. The DNA for the CDR3 is TGCAGCGTTGAAGGGGGATATAATCAGCCCCAGCATTTT. Protein sequence: CSVEGGYNQPQHF.

This rearrangement joins TRBV4-3 to TRBJ2-3; 14 bases align to TRBD2. Germline CDR1 LGHNA, CDR2 YSLEER. V lost 1 base, J lost 6 bases, and 3 bases stayed unmatched. The CDR3 consists of 16 residues. The CDR3 spells CASSQGGLAGADTQYF. The CDR3 DNA reads as TGCGCCAGCAGCCAAGGGGGACTAGCGGGAGCGGATACGCAGTATTTT.

This clone was picked up a small number of times. The chain uses TRBV13 and TRBJ2-7; 9 bases fit TRBD2. The CDR3 spans 15 residues. Germline values: CDR1 PRHDT, CDR2 FYEKMQ (reference sequence). V shed 5 bases and J 3 bases; nucleotides not matched to a gene: 8. CDR3 nucleotides: TGTGCCAGCAGCCCGAGACTAGCGGAAGTCTACGAGCAGTACTTC. Residues: CASSPRLAEVYEQYF.

V is TRBV7-9 and J is TRBJ2-1, with 8 bases identical to TRBD1. The ends lost 5 bases at V and 7 bases at J; junction bases unmatched: 4. Germline values: CDR1 SEHNR, CDR2 FQNEAQ (reference sequence). The CDR3 is made up of 13 amino acids. DNA for the CDR3: TGTGCCAGCAGCGTGGACAGGGATAATGAGCAGTTCTTC. This encodes CASSVDRDNEQFF.